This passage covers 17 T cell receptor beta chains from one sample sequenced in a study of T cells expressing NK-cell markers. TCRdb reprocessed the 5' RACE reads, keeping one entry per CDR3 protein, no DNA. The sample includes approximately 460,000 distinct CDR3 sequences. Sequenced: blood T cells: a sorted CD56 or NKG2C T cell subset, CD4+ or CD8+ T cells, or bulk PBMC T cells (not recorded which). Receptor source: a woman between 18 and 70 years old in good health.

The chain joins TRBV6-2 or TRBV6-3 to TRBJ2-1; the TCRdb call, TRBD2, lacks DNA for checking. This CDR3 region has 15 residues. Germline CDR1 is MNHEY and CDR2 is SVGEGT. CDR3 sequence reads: CASSYWQSGHNEQFF.

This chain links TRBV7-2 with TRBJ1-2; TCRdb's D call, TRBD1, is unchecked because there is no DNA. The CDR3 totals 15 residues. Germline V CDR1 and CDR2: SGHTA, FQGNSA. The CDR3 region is CASSPGMIANYGYTF.

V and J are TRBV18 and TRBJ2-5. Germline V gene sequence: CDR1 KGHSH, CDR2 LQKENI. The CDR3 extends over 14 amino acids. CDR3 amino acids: CASSPPTLQETQYF. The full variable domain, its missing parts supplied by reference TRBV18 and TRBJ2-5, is NAGVMQNPRHLVRRRGQEARLRCSPMKGHSHVYWYRQLPEEGLKFMVYLQKENIIDESGMPKERFSAEFPKEGPSILRIQQVVRGDSAAYFCASSPPTLQETQYFGPGTRLLVL.

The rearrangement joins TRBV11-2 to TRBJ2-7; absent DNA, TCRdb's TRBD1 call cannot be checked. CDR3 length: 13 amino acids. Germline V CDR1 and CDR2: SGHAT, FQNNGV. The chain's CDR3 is CASSSPTWSEQYF.

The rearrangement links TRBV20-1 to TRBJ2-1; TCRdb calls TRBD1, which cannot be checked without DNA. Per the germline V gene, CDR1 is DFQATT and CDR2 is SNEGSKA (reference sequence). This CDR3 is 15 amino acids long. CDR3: CSANAGRGRYNEQFF.

This CDR3 reads CASSLPGQGQETQYF. The chain combines TRBV5-6 with TRBJ2-5; as DNA is missing, the TRBD1 call by TCRdb cannot be tested. The CDR3 spans 15 residues. The germline gives CDR1 SGHDT, CDR2 YYEEEE.

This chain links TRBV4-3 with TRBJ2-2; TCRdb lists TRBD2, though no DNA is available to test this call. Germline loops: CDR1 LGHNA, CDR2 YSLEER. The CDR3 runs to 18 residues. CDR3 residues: CASSHWVSGRRGAGELFF.

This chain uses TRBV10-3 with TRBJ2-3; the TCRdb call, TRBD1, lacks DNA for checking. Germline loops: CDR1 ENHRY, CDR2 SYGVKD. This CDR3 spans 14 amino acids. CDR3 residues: CAINRDRATDTQYF.

The CDR3 loop is CASSLGLGPNNEKLFF. This chain uses TRBV5-1 with TRBJ1-4. This CDR3 has 16 residues. The V gene's germline CDR1 is SGHRS and CDR2 YFSETQ.

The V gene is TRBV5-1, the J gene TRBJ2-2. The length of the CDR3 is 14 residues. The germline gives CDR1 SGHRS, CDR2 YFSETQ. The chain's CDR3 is CASSKGRDTGELFF.

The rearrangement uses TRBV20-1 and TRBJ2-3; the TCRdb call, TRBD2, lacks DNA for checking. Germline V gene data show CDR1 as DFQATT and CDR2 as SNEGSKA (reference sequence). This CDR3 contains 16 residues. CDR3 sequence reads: CSAGGLAGGVTDTQYF.

CDR3 loop: CSASQEKWNEGDTQYF. The rearrangement joins TRBV20-1 to TRBJ2-3; TCRdb's assignment of TRBD1 cannot be checked, as there is no DNA. The CDR3 has 16 amino acids. CDR1 DFQATT and CDR2 SNEGSKA come from the germline V gene (reference sequence).

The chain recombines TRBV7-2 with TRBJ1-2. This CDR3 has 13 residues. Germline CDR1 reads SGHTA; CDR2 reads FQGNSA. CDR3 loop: CASSPTVGYGYTF.

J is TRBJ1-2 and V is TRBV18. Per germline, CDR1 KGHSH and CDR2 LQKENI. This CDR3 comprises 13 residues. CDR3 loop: CASSPETNYGYTF.

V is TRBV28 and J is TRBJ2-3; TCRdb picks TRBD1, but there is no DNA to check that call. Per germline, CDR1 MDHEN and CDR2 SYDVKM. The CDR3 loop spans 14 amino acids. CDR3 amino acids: CASSLGTGLVTQYF.

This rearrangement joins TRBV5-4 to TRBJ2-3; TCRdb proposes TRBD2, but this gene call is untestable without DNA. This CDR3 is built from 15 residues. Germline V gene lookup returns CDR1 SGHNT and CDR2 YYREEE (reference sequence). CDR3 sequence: CASSLDFSSGNTQYF.

CDR3 sequence reads: CASSQPGQVYGYTF. The rearrangement uses TRBV28 and TRBJ1-2; the D call of TRBD1 rests on TCRdb alone, since no DNA is present to check it. The CDR3 covers 14 residues. Germline CDR1 and CDR2: MDHEN and SYDVKM.